This entry lists 17 T cell receptor beta chains sequenced from one sample in a study of Graves' ophthalmopathy and Graves' hyperthyroidism. Beta-chain TCR CDR3 regions were amplified from RNA transcripts. Scientists carried out first-round RT-PCR using HTBI primers and then a second-round multiplex PCR. One entry per CDR3 protein, called by TCRdb with MiXCR from the multiplex PCR reads. The sample records hundreds of thousands of distinct CDR3 sequences, around a fifth being singletons. Specimen: peripheral blood. These receptors were collected from a woman aged 18-35 years with stable Graves' hyperthyroidism.

This clonotype was observed many times. The CDR3 DNA follows: TGCAGTGCCCCGAGGTGGGGGCTAGCGGGGAACACCGGGGAGCTGTTTTTT. Its translation: CSAPRWGLAGNTGELFF. V usage is TRBV20-1 and J usage is TRBJ2-2; 8 nucleotides match TRBD2. Unmatched junction bases numbered 13, after V lost 6 bases and J lost 1 base. This CDR3 region has 17 residues. From germline, CDR1 is DFQATT and CDR2 SNEGSKA (reference sequence).

There are many counts of this clonotype. The chain is built from TRBV28 and TRBJ2-5; a possible D gene is TRBD2 (6 bases). V dropped 4 bases and J dropped 3 bases, with 15 bases sitting between them. In germline, CDR1 is MDHEN, CDR2 SYDVKM. The CDR3 contains 15 residues. The CDR3 here is CASSSRWSGEETQYF. CDR3 bases: TGTGCCAGCAGTTCTCGATGGTCGGGGGAAGAGACCCAGTACTTC.

This clonotype was counted between two and nine times. This chain links TRBV15 with TRBJ2-2, with TRBD2 matching 15 bases. The CDR3 is 16 residues long. The V segment lost 10 bases and the J segment 4 bases; nucleotides outside the gene matches: 7. Germline V gene sequence: CDR1 LNHNV, CDR2 YYDKDF (reference sequence). The CDR3 spells CAIRTSGRGRTGELFF. The CDR3 DNA is TGTGCCATTCGGACTAGCGGGAGGGGACGCACCGGGGAGCTGTTTTTT.

This clonotype was counted a few times. V and J are TRBV4-1 and TRBJ2-7; D gene ambiguous. The CDR3 runs to 16 residues. In germline, CDR1 is MGHRA, CDR2 YSYEKL. V lost 2 bases and J 0 bases, leaving 14 bases between the germline ends. CDR3 in amino acids: CASSQSEAENSYEQYF. The CDR3 DNA reads TGCGCCAGCAGCCAATCCGAGGCTGAAAACTCCTACGAGCAGTACTTC.

The V gene is TRBV11-2, the J gene TRBJ2-2; 11 nucleotides align to TRBD2. The CDR3 is 16 residues long. V lost 3 bases to trimming and J lost 6 bases; unmatched junction nucleotides: 6. Germline CDR1 reads SGHAT; CDR2 reads FQNNGV. The CDR3 protein is CASSLGIAGGPGELFF. As DNA, the CDR3 is TGTGCCAGCAGCTTGGGTATAGCGGGGGGGCCCGGGGAGCTGTTTTTT.

This clonotype has ten or more counts. The chain joins TRBV7-9 to TRBJ2-7, with 10 nucleotides matching TRBD1. The germline CDR1 and CDR2 sequences are SEHNR and FQNEAQ (reference sequence). There are 15 residues in the CDR3. The ends lost 4 bases at V and 3 bases at J; junction bases unmatched: 6. The CDR3 region is CASSSGQGILYEQYF. Written as DNA, the CDR3 is TGTGCCAGCAGCTCGGGACAGGGGATTCTCTACGAGCAGTACTTC.

This clonotype occurred many times. The genes are TRBV7-8 and TRBJ2-2, with D uncertain. The CDR3 sequence is 11 residues long. In germline, CDR1 is SGHVS, CDR2 FQNEAQ. Trimming shortened V by 1 base and J by 8 bases, and 2 bases separated the two germline ends. In DNA, the CDR3 is TGTGCCAGCAGCTTAGAAGGGGAGCTGTTTTTT. Encoded protein: CASSLEGELFF.

This clonotype was observed at least ten times. The V and J genes are TRBV6-5 and TRBJ1-6; the D gene is possibly TRBD1 (5 bases). CDR1 is MNHEY, CDR2 SVGAGI, per germline. Trimming took 4 bases from V and 4 from J, leaving 11 bases between them. The CDR3 is 15 residues long. CDR3 region: CASSSRGPYNSPLHF. The CDR3, as DNA: TGTGCCAGCAGTTCGCGGGGCCCTTATAATTCACCCCTCCACTTT.

The V and J genes are TRBV6-1 and TRBJ1-2; possibly TRBD1 for D (6 bases). Trimming removed 6 bases at V and 2 bases at J, with 13 bases between. CDR3 length equals 14 residues. Germline V CDR1 and CDR2: MNHNS, SASEGT. The CDR3 region is CASRRQVMNYGYTF. The CDR3 bases are TGTGCCAGCAGGCGACAGGTCATGAACTATGGCTACACCTTC.

This clonotype was observed many times. V gene TRBV6-5 combines with J gene TRBJ1-4, with D perhaps matching TRBD1 (5 bases). The V and J ends lost 5 bases and 4 bases respectively, with 14 bases between them. The CDR3 length is 15 residues. Germline V lookup: CDR1 MNHEY, CDR2 SVGAGI. In nucleotides, the CDR3 is TGTGCCAGCAGTACCCTGGTCGGGGGTAATGAAAAACTGTTTTTT. This gives the protein CASSTLVGGNEKLFF.

The sample holds a few counts of this clonotype. This CDR3 is CANALFLAAFYEQYF. DNA for the CDR3: TGTGCCAATGCCCTCTTCCTAGCGGCCTTCTACGAGCAGTACTTC. The chain carries TRBV27 and TRBJ2-7; TRBD2 matches 7 bases. This CDR3 is 15 amino acids long. J lost 3 bases, V lost 10 bases, and 15 bases had no gene match. Germline lookup yields CDR1 MNHEY and CDR2 SMNVEV (reference sequence).

This clonotype occurred many times. The V and J genes are TRBV20-1 and TRBJ2-5; D possibly corresponds to TRBD1 (5 bases). In germline, CDR1 is DFQATT, CDR2 SNEGSKA (reference sequence). The ends were cut back, 4 bases at V and 4 bases at J, with 10 bases in the middle. This CDR3 has 12 residues. In DNA form, the CDR3 reads TGCAGTGCTACCCAGGGTGGAGAGACCCAGTACTTC. The encoded protein is CSATQGGETQYF.

This clonotype was picked up many times. This rearrangement joins TRBV30 to TRBJ1-5, with D possibly TRBD1 on 5 matching bases. V lost 3 bases and J lost 4, with 10 bases in between. This CDR3 has 13 residues. From germline, CDR1 is GTSNPN and CDR2 SVGIG (reference sequence). CDR3 nucleotide sequence: TGTGCCTGGAGCAAACAGGCGAATCAGCCCCAGCATTTT. It codes for CAWSKQANQPQHF.

This clonotype was observed a few times. The chain joins TRBV6-2 or TRBV6-3 to TRBJ2-2; 12 nucleotides align to TRBD1. The CDR3 is 16 amino acids. With V trimmed by 6 bases and J by 5 bases, 7 bases remained unmatched. CDR1 MNHEY and CDR2 SVGEGT come from the germline V gene. The CDR3 region has the DNA TGTGCCAGCAGGTCCCCGGGACAGGGGGCTACCGGGGAGCTGTTTTTT. Translating gives CASRSPGQGATGELFF.

This clonotype was seen many times. The rearrangement links TRBV19 to TRBJ1-6; tentative D call: TRBD1 (5 bases). CDR1 and CDR2 (germline): LNHDA, SQIVND (reference sequence). CDR3 length: 14 amino acids. Deletions cut 5 bases from V and 7 bases from J, with 12 bases between. CDR3 coding DNA: TGTGCCAGTAGTTCCAAAGGGACCAATTCACCCCTCCACTTT. It translates to CASSSKGTNSPLHF.

In its sample, this clonotype was seen many times. The chain has TRBV6-1 and TRBJ1-2; D gene uncertain. Trimming pared 7 bases from V and 7 bases from J, leaving 16 bases between. There are 13 residues in the CDR3. CDR1 MNHNS and CDR2 SASEGT come from the germline V gene. In DNA form, the CDR3 reads TGTGCCAGCACCCAACCTCCACACAGTGGCTACACCTTC. Amino acids: CASTQPPHSGYTF.

This clonotype was found many times. The chain's CDR3 is CASSQDPRASGEQYF. For the CDR3, the DNA is TGCGCCAGCAGCCAAGATCCCAGGGCCTCGGGCGAGCAGTACTTC. The chain couples TRBV4-3 to TRBJ2-7; D possibly corresponds to TRBD1 (5 bases). Germline V gene lookup returns CDR1 LGHNA and CDR2 YSLEER. Trimming cost V 0 bases and J 6 bases, with 15 bases left between them. The CDR3 length is 15 residues.